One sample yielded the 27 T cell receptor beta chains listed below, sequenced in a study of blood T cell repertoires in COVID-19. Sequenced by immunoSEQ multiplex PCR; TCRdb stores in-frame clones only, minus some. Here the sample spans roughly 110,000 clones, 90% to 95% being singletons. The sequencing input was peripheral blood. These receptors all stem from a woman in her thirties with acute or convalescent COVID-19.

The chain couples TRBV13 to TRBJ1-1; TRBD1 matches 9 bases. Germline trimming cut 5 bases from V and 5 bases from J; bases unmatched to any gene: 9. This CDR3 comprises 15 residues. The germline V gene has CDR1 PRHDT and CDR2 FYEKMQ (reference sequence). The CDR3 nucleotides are TGTGCCAGCAGCACCCCCGGGACAGGGTATACTGAAGCTTTCTTT. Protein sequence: CASSTPGTGYTEAFF.

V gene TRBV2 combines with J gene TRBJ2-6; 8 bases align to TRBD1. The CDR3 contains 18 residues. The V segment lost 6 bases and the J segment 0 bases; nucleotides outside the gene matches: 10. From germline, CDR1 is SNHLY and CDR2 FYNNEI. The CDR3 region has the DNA TGTGCCAGCAGCGTTTCCGGGACAGGATCCTCTGGGGCCAACGTCCTGACTTTC. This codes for CASSVSGTGSSGANVLTF.

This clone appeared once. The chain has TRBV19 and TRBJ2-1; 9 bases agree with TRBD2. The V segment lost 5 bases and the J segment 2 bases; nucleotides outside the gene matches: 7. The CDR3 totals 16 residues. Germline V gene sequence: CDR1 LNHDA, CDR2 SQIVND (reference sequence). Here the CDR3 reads CASSVPAGGTYNEQFF. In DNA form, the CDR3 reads TGTGCCAGTAGTGTTCCGGCGGGAGGGACCTACAATGAGCAGTTCTTC.

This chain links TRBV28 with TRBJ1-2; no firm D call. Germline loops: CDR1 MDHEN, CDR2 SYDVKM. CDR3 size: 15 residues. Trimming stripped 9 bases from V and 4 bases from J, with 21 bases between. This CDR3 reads CASSSSRLRGYGYTF. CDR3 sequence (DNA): TGTGCCAGTTCCTCTAGTCGGCTACGAGGCTATGGCTACACCTTC.

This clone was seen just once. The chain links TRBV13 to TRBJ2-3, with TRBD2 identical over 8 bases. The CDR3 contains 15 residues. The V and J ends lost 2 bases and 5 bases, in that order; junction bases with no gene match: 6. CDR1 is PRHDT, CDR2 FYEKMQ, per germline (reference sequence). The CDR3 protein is CASSLRGGPGDTQYF. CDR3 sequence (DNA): TGTGCCAGCAGCTTACGGGGGGGCCCTGGAGATACGCAGTATTTT. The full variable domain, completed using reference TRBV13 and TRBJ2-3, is AAGVIQSPRHLIKEKRETATLKCYPIPRHDTVYWYQQGPGQDPQFLISFYEKMQSDKGSIPDRFSAQQFSDYHSELNMSSLELGDSALYFCASSLRGGPGDTQYFGPGTRLTVL.

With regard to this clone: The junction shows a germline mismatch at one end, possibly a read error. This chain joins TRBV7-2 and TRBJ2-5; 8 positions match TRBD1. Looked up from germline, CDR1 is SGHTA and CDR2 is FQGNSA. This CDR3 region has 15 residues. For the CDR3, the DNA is TGTGCCAGCACCTTAGACAGGGGAAGGGGAGAGACCCAGTACTTC. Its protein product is CASTLDRGRGETQYF.

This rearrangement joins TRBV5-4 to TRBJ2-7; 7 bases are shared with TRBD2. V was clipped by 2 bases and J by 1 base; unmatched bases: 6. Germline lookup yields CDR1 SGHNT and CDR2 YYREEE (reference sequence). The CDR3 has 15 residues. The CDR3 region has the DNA TGTGCCAGCAGCTTAGGGACTACTCGGTCCTACGAGCAGTACTTC. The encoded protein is CASSLGTTRSYEQYF.

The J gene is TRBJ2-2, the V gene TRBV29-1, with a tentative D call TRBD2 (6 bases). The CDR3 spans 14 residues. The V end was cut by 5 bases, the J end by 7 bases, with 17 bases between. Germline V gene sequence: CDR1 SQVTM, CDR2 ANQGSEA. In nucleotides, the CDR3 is TGCAGCGTTCTCCAGGGCGGGATAGGCGGGGAGCTGTTTTTT. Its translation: CSVLQGGIGGELFF.

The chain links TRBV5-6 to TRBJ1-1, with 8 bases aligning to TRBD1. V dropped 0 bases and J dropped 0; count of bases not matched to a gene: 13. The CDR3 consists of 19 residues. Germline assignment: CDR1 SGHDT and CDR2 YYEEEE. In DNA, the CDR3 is TGTGCCAGCAGCTTGGAGGCCTCAGGGACAGGATATATGAACACTGAAGCTTTCTTT. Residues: CASSLEASGTGYMNTEAFF.

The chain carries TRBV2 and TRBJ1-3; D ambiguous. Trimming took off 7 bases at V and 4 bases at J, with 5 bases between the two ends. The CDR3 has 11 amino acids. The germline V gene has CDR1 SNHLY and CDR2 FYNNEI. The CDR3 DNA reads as TGTGCCAGCACCAGAGGAAACACCATATATTTT. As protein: CASTRGNTIYF.

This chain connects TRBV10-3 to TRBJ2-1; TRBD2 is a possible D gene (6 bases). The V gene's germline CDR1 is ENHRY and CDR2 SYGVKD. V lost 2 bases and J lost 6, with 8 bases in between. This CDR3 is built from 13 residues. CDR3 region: CAISERTTNEQFF. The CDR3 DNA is TGTGCCATCAGTGAGAGGACTACCAATGAGCAGTTCTTC.

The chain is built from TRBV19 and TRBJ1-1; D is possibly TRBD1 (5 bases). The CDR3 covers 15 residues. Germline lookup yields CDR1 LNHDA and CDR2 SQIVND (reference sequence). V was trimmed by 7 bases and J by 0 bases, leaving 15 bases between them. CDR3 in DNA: TGTGCCAGTAAATTTGGGGCAGGGCTGAACACTGAAGCTTTCTTT. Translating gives CASKFGAGLNTEAFF.

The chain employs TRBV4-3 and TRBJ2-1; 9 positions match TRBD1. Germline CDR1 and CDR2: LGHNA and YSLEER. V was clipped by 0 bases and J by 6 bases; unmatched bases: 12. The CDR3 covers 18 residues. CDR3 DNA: TGCGCCAGCAGCCAAGACCCTCACGGAAGGGGACAGGGCAATGAGCAGTTCTTC. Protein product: CASSQDPHGRGQGNEQFF.

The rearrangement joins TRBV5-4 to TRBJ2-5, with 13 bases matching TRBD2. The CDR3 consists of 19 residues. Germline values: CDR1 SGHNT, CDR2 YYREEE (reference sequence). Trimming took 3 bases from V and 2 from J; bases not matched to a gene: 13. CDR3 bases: TGTGCCAGCAGCTCTCAACCTCGGACTAGCGGGGGCCCGCAAGAGACCCAGTACTTC. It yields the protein CASSSQPRTSGGPQETQYF.

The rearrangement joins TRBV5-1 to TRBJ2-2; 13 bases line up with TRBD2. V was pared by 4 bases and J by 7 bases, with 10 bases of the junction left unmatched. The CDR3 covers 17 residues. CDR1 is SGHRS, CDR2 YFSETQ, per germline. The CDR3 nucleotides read TGCGCCAGCAGCACCGGACTAGCGGGAGTCCTAGGCGGGGAGCTGTTTTTT. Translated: CASSTGLAGVLGGELFF.

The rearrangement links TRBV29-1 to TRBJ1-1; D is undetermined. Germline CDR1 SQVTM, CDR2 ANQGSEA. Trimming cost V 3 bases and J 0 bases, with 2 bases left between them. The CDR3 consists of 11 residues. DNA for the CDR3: TGCAGCGTTGACGTGAACACTGAAGCTTTCTTT. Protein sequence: CSVDVNTEAFF.

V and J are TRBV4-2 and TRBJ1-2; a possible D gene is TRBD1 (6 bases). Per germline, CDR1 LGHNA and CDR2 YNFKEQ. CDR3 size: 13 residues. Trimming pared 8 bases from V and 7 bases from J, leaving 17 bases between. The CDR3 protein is CASADMGARGYTF. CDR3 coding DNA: TGTGCCAGCGCGGACATGGGGGCGCGTGGCTACACCTTC.

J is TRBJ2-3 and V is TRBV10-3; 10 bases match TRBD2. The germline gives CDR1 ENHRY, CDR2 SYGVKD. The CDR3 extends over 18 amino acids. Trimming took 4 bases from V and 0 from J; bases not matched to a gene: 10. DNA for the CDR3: TGTGCCATCAGTGGAGGTAGCGGGAGGACTCCTAGCACAGATACGCAGTATTTT. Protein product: CAISGGSGRTPSTDTQYF.

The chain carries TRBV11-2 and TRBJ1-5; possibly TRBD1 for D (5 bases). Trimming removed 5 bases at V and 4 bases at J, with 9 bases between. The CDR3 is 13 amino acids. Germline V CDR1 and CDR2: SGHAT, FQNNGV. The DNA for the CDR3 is TGTGCCAGCAGCCGGGGGGGTAATCAGCCCCAGCATTTT. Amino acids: CASSRGGNQPQHF.

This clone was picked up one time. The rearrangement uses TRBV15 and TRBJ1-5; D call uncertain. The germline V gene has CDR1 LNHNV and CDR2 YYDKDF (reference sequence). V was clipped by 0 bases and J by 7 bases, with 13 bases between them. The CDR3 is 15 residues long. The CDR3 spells CATSREGGFRQPQHF. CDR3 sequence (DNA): TGTGCCACCAGCAGAGAGGGAGGGTTTCGGCAGCCCCAGCATTTT.

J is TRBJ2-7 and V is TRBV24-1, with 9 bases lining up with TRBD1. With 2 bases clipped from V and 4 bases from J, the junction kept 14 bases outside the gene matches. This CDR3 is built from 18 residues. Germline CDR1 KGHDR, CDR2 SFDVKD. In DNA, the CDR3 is TGTGCCACCAGTGATTCCAAAACGACGGGGACAGGGCTGTACGAGCAGTACTTC. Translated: CATSDSKTTGTGLYEQYF.

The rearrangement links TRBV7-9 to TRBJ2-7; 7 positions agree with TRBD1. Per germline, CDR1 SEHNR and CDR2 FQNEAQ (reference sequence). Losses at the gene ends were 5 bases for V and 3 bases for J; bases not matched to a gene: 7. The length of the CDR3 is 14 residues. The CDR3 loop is CASSQTGFNYEQYF. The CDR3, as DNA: TGTGCCAGCAGCCAGACAGGGTTTAACTACGAGCAGTACTTC.

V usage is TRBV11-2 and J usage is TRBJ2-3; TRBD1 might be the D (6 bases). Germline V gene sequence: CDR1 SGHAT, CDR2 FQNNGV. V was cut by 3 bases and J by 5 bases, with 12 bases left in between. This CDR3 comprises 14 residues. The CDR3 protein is CASSFSRGGDTQYF. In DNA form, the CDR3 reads TGTGCCAGCAGCTTCTCCAGGGGCGGAGATACGCAGTATTTT.

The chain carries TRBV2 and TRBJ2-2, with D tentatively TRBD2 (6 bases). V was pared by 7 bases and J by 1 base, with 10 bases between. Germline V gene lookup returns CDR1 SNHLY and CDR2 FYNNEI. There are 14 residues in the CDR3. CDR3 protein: CASKASENTGELFF. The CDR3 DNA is TGTGCCAGCAAAGCTAGCGAGAACACCGGGGAGCTGTTTTTT. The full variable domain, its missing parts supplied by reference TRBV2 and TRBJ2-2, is EPEVTQTPSHQVTQMGQEVILRCVPISNHLYFYWYRQILGQKVEFLVSFYNNEISEKSEIFDDQFSVERPDGSNFTLKIRSTKLEDSAMYFCASKASENTGELFFGEGSRLTVL.

As DNA, the CDR3 is TGTGCCAGCAGCAAAAAGACACCCAGAACAGAAAAACTGTTTTTT. This sequence encodes CASSKKTPRTEKLFF. The genes are TRBV21-1 and TRBJ1-4; the table calls TRBD1, which could not be checked here. TRBV21-1 is listed as a pseudogene. CDR3 length equals 15 residues.

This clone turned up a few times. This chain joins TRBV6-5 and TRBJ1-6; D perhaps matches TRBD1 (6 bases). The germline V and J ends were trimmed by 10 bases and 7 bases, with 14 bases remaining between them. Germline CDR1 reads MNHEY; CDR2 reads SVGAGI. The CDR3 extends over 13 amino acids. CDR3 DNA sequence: TGTGCCATCTCACAGGGTCGGAATTCACCCCTCCACTTT. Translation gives CAISQGRNSPLHF.

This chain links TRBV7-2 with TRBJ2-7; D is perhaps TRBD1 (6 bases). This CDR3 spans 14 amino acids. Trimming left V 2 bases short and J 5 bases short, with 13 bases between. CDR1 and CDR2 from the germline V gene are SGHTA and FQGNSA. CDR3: CASSLRGQWDEQYF. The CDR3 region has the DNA TGTGCCAGCAGCTTACGGGGACAATGGGACGAGCAGTACTTC. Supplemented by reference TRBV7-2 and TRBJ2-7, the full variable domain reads GAGVSQSPSNKVTEKGKDVELRCDPISGHTALYWYRQSLGQGLEFLIYFQGNSAPDKSGLPSDRFSAERTGGSVSTLTIQRTQQEDSAVYLCASSLRGQWDEQYFGPGTRLTVT.